Presented here are 7 T cell receptor beta chains from one specimen sequenced in a study of T cell responses to AZD1222 COVID-19 vaccine. TCRdb's copy holds only in-frame clones and misses some; the assay was immunoSEQ multiplex PCR. The data contain 120,000 or so clones, about 95% of them singletons. The sample was peripheral blood, taken 28 days after the second AZD1222 dose. These receptors were taken from an adult who received the AZD1222 COVID-19 vaccine.

J is TRBJ2-1 and V is TRBV27, with D possibly matching TRBD2 (7 bases). Germline V CDR1 and CDR2: MNHEY, SMNVEV (reference sequence). This CDR3 comprises 12 residues. V shed 6 bases and J shed 9 bases, with 12 bases lying between them. The CDR3 region has the DNA TGTGCCAGCAGAGGGGGGGCCGGTGAGCAGTTCTTC. The encoded protein is CASRGGAGEQFF.

The rearrangement uses TRBV27 and TRBJ1-1; D not certain. Germline values: CDR1 MNHEY, CDR2 SMNVEV (reference sequence). There are 14 residues in the CDR3. V lost 3 bases and J lost 2, with 10 bases in between. The CDR3 is CASSLDGLNTEAFF. CDR3 DNA: TGTGCCAGCAGTTTGGACGGCTTAAACACTGAAGCTTTCTTT.

The V call is TRBV19, the J call TRBJ1-2, with D possibly being TRBD1 (6 bases). V was clipped by 3 bases and J by 4 bases, with 9 bases between them. The CDR3 totals 13 residues. Germline CDR1 is LNHDA and CDR2 is SQIVND (reference sequence). CDR3 region: CASSITGTYGYTF. CDR3 coding DNA: TGTGCCAGTAGTATTACAGGGACCTATGGCTACACCTTC.

This rearrangement joins TRBV11-2 to TRBJ1-6; no clear D. Germline V gene sequence: CDR1 SGHAT, CDR2 FQNNGV. Trimming left V 1 base short and J 7 bases short, with 11 bases between. The CDR3 has 15 amino acids. For the CDR3, the DNA is TGTGCCAGCAGCTTAGGGATGCTAATCAATTCACCCCTCCACTTT. This gives the protein CASSLGMLINSPLHF.

V and J are TRBV28 and TRBJ1-2, with a tentative D call TRBD1 (6 bases). Trimming took 1 base from V and 8 from J, leaving 23 bases between them. CDR1 is MDHEN, CDR2 SYDVKM, per germline. This CDR3 has 17 residues. For the CDR3, the DNA is TGTGCCAGCAGTTTATTGGGATCGGGACAAGACGTCCAAGGCTACACCTTC. Residues: CASSLLGSGQDVQGYTF.

This clone was recorded only once. The V and J genes are TRBV10-3 and TRBJ1-1; D call uncertain. Looked up from germline, CDR1 is ENHRY and CDR2 is SYGVKD. The V gene lost 8 bases and the J gene lost 0 bases, with 16 bases spanning the gap. The CDR3 totals 15 residues. CDR3 sequence: CAIGPRVGMNTEAFF. The DNA for the CDR3 is TGTGCCATCGGCCCCCGGGTAGGCATGAACACTGAAGCTTTCTTT.

The V and J genes are TRBV15 and TRBJ2-1; a weak D match, TRBD2 (6 bases). The V end lost 3 bases, the J end lost 6 bases, and 12 bases lay between the germline ends. CDR3 length: 14 residues. Germline CDR1 reads LNHNV; CDR2 reads YYDKDF (reference sequence). The CDR3 is CATSSGGGVNEQFF. DNA for the CDR3: TGTGCCACCAGCAGTGGAGGCGGGGTCAATGAGCAGTTCTTC.